This T cell receptor beta chain came from a study of blood T cell repertoires in COVID-19. Study in general: COVID-19 samples, acute and convalescent, were from the United States, Italy and Spain.

With V trimmed by 1 base and J by 6 bases, 11 bases remained unmatched. In germline, CDR1 is SGHDT, CDR2 YYEEEE. The CDR3 has 16 residues. The authors' processing: Amplification of reference gene primers was used by the study to estimate nucleated cell counts. Assay: immunoSEQ multiplex PCR; the TCRdb copy retains only in-frame clones and omits some. That table is the source of V, J and clone size, and D and trimming were worked out from the DNA. This table has about 66,000 clones, roughly 86% appearing once. This clonotype was sampled from a man aged 50 to 59 with active COVID-19. V gene TRBV5-6 combines with J gene TRBJ2-7; 9 positions agree with TRBD1. The material sequenced was peripheral blood. CDR3 bases: TGTGCCAGCAGCTTGTTGGGGGAACAGGGGGCGGGCGAGCAGTACTTC. Its translation: CASSLLGEQGAGEQYF.